This entry features one T cell receptor beta chain sequence. No antigen is known for it. Base qualities are not provided; no much larger clone lies one nucleotide away. V loses 1 base, J loses 3 bases, and the germline ends lie 13 bases apart. The germline V gene specifies SGHDT as CDR1 and YYEEEE as CDR2. From the cysteine through the phenylalanine, the CDR3 covers 15 amino acids. Left in the record is the CDR3 DNA by itself, 45 bases read in frame from the first base. These data come from a study of PD-L1 blockade in urothelial cancer (TCRdb year 2017). A note on the overall study: All patients started therapy in the mid-2010s and received atezolizumab 1,200 mg intravenously every 3 weeks. About 85% of the 29 patients were identified as males with urothelial cancer of bladder origin, and a prior smoking history was reported by 18 of 29 patients. Patients had an ECOG performance status of 0 or 1 and had received between 0 and 3 prior chemotherapy regimens. Blood samples were analyzed at two time points: 3 weeks after treatment start (second dose) and 6 weeks after treatment start. Blood samples gave median yields of about 150,000 T cells and over 80,000 unique TCRs, along with a median clonality of about 0.084. An exploratory multi-omic analysis was conducted of the somatic, immune and clinical correlates of response to PD-L1 blockade with atezolizumab in urothelial cancer. TCR sequencing covered pretreatment tumor samples and matched, serially collected peripheral blood taken before and after atezolizumab treatment. Durable clinical benefit was defined as a progression-free survival longer than 6 months, and TCR features were additionally tested against progression-free survival and overall survival. In the same patients, whole exome sequencing and RNA sequencing of pretreatment tumors were performed in addition to TCR sequencing. Durable clinical benefit was achieved by nine patients but not by the remaining 20. Pretreatment blood TCR-seq was available for about 27 patients, at least one posttreatment blood collection was obtained for about 25 patients, and tumor TCR-seq was available for about 25 patients.

Synthetic TCR analog templates were spiked into each PCR to estimate absolute template abundance from read counts. The immunoSEQ assay was used to amplify TCRbeta CDR3 regions from genomic DNA with bias-controlled V and J gene primers. Sequencing of rearranged TCRbeta segments was performed at approximately 20X coverage. The source study handled its data this way. Clustering was used to correct sequencing errors, and CDR3s were annotated against IMGT so that V, D and J genes could be assigned. Only productive TCRbeta rearrangements were used in downstream analyses, excluding out-of-frame or stop-codon sequences. To compute clonality, Shannon entropy was normalized by the log of the number of unique productive sequences and then subtracted from one. Clones differing between time points or between blood and tumor were identified using Fisher's exact test with Benjamini-Hochberg correction, with an adjusted p below 0.01 applied as the threshold. Entries here come from immuneACCESS through TCRdb and include only in-frame sequences with V and J called. Some clones fail to appear in such tables; in the studies checked, an unresolved V gene covers under half of the shortfall, and the cause of the remainder is unknown. That table furnishes V, J and clone size, whereas the DNA furnished D and trimming. For this sample there are 48,000 or so clones; 70% to 90% appear just once. 10% of the sample goes to the ten largest clones.

On the study overall, not on this receptor specifically: Because the sample size was small (n of about 27) and many exploratory analyses were performed, the results are intended to be hypothesis-generating. Greater expansion of tumor-associated TCR clones in peripheral blood 3 weeks after the start of treatment was observed in patients with durable benefit (n of about 20, p = 0.022). A pretreatment peripheral blood TCR clonality below the median was linked to improved progression-free and overall survival.

The time point label, read with the paper, signifies: peripheral blood 6 weeks after treatment start. A total of 29 patients with locally advanced or metastatic urothelial carcinoma, treated at Memorial Sloan Kettering on a trial protocol, made up the cohort. Peripheral blood mononuclear cells were collected pretreatment and during treatment, at between 1 and 8 total time points per patient. The Qiagen DNeasy Blood extraction kit was used to purify genomic DNA from total PBMCs and tumor samples. Collected pretreatment and during treatment, PBMCs were isolated and stored as previously described. The origin of this receptor is a man aged 55 to 70 with urothelial cancer. The source was PBMCs, collected around atezolizumab (anti-PD-L1) treatment. The chain couples TRBV5-6 to TRBJ1-2, with no confidently assigned D gene. The sequenced DNA is TGTGCCAGCAGCTTGTTGCGGGGATCGGACTATGGCTACACCTTC. Its coded protein is CASSLLRGSDYGYTF.